This TCR beta chain was sequenced during a study of human T cells and chemical hapten exposure. The CDR3 is 15 residues long. CDR1 is GTSNPN, CDR2 SVGIG, per germline (reference sequence). The V end was cut by 2 bases, the J end by 0 bases, with 11 bases between. The library attached unique molecular identifiers to individual cDNA molecules. Per the authors' pipeline: From about 22,000 to 700,000 TCRs were found per sample, with a median of roughly 89,000. TCRdb reanalysed the RACE reads using MiXCR and keeps one entry per CDR3 protein. The V and J calls follow TCRdb's processing rather than the paper's. The sample records more than 100,000 distinct CDR3 sequences, 13% being singletons. This clonotype occurred a few times. As for time point: pre-sensitization, week 0. Treatment defined: therapeutic diphenylcyclopropenone sensitization with weekly scalp DPC.

Here the sequenced sample was whole blood, taken in connection with sensitization to the hapten diphenylcyclopropenone (DPC). V and J are TRBV30 and TRBJ2-1; D gene ambiguous. The clonotype was recovered from a woman under 30 with alopecia areata. Some clones in this sample may be carry-over from other donors' samples. In DNA form, the CDR3 reads TGTGCCTGGAGTTGGGTCTCGAGCTCCTACAATGAGCAGTTCTTC. Protein sequence: CAWSWVSSSYNEQFF.